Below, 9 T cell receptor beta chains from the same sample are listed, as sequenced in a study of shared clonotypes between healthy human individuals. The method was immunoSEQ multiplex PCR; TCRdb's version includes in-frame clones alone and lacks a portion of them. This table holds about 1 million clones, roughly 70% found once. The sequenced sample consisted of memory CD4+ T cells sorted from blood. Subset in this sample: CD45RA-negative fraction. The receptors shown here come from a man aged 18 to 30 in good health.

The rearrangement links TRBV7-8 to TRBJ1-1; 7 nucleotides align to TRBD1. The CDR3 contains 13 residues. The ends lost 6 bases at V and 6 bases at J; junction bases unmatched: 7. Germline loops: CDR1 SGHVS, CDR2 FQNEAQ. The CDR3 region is CASRETGAPEAFF. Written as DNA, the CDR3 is TGTGCCAGCAGGGAAACAGGGGCTCCTGAAGCTTTCTTT.

The CDR3 reads CASSLSGGAFDEQFF. CDR3 sequence (DNA): TGCGCCAGCAGCCTAAGCGGGGGGGCCTTTGATGAGCAGTTCTTC. The chain joins TRBV4-1 to TRBJ2-1; 10 bases map to TRBD2. J was trimmed by 8 bases and V by 4 bases; bases with no gene match: 8. CDR3 length: 15 amino acids. Germline V gene lookup returns CDR1 MGHRA and CDR2 YSYEKL.

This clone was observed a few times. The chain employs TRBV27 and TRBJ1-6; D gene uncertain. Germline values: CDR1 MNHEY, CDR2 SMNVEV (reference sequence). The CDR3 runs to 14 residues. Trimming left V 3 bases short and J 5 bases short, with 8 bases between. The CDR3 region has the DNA TGTGCCAGCAGTTTTCCCGGTAATAATTCACCCCTCCACTTT. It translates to CASSFPGNNSPLHF.

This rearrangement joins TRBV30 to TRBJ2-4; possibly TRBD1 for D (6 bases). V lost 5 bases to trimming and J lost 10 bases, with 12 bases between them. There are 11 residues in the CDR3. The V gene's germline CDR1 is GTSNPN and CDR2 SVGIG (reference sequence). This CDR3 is CAWQGKGIQYF. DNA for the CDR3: TGTGCCTGGCAGGGGAAGGGGATTCAGTACTTC.

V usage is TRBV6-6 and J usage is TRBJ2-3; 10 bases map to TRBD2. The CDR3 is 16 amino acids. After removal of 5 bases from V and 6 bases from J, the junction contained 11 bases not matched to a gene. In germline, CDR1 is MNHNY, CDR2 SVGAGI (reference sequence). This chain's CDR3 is CASSKGSGGALDTQYF. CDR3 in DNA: TGTGCCAGCAGTAAAGGAAGCGGGGGGGCCCTGGATACGCAGTATTTT.

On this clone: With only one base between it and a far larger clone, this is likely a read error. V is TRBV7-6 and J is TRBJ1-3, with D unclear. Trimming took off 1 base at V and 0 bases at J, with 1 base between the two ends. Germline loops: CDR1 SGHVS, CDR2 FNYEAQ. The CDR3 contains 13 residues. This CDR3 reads CASSLGSGNTIYF. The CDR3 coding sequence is TGTGCCAGCAGCTTAGGCTCTGGAAACACCATATATTTT.

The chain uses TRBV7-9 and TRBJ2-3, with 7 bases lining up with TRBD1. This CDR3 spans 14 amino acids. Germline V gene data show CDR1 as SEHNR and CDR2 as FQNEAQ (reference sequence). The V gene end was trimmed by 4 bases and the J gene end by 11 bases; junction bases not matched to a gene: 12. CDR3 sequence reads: CASSSRDRAGWQYF. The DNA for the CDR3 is TGTGCCAGCAGCTCCCGTGACAGGGCGGGTTGGCAGTATTTT.

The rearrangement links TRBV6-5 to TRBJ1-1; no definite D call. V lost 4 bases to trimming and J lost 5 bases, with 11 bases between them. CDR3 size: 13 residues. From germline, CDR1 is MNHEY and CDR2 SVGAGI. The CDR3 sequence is CASSSPLETEAFF. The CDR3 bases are TGTGCCAGCAGTTCTCCTCTGGAGACTGAAGCTTTCTTT.

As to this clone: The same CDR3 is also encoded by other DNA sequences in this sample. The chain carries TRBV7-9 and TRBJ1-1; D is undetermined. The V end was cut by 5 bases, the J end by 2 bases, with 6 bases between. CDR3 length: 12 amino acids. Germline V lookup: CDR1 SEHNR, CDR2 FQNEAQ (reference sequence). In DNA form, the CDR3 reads TGTGCCAGCAGCCGTACAAACACTGAAGCTTTCTTT. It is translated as CASSRTNTEAFF.